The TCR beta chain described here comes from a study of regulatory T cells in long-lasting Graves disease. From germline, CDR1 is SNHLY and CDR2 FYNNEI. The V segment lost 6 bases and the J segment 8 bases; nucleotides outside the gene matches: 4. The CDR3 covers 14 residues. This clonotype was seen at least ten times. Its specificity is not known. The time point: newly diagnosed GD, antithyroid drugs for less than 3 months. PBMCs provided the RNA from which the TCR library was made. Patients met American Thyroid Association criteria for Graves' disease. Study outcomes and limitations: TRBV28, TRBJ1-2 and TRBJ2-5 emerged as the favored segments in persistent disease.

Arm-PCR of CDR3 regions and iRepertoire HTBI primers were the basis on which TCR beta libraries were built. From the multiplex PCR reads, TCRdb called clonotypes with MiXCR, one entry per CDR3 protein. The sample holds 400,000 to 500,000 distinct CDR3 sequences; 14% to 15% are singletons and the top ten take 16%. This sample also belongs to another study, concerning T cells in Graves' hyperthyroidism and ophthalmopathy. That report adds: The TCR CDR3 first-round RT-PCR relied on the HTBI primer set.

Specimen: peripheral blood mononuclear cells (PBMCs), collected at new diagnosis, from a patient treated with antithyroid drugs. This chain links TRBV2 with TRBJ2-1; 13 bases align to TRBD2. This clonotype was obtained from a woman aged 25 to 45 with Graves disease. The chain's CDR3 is CASRGLAGQHEQFF. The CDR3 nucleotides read TGTGCCAGCAGGGGACTAGCGGGACAGCATGAGCAGTTCTTC.